A single T cell receptor beta chain is shown here with its context. Its target is not known. Repertoires were generated with immunoSEQ multiplex PCR, while TCRdb's copy carries only in-frame clones and drops some. Counted here are 20,000 or so clones, around 80% occurring once; the ten biggest clones make up about 18%. The unexposed donors gave CD4+ T cells in about 2011-2019, prior to COVID-19. Isolation of CD4+ T cells took place after about 9 days in culture. Cells permitting, SARS-CoV-2 S/N and four cold-coronavirus spikes were tested on unexposed-donor CD4+ T cells. This specimen comes from a study of CD4 T cells in relation to SARS-CoV-2 and coronaviruses. About the study: After around 10 days of antigen culture, PBMC TCR beta CDR3s were sequenced. Negative control cultures got HIV-1 Nef peptides or no peptide.

CDR3 length equals 15 residues. Trimming took 4 bases from V and 5 from J; bases not matched to a gene: 7. The germline V gene has CDR1 SNHLY and CDR2 FYNNEI. This TCR derives from a human donor in good health. The genes are TRBV2 and TRBJ1-4, with TRBD1 identical over 7 bases. The sequenced sample consisted of CD4+ T cells from PBMCs, cultured in vitro. The CDR3 loop reads CASSGQGGENEKLFF. The CDR3 DNA sequence: TGTGCCAGCAGTGGGCAGGGGGGCGAGAATGAAAAACTGTTTTTT.